Listed below are T cell receptor beta chains from one sample, sequenced in a study of Ad26.COV2.S vaccination and SARS-CoV-2 variants. Clones were read by immunoSEQ multiplex PCR, and TCRdb kept only the in-frame ones, dropping some. The sample shows some 520,000 clones, around 88% of them seen only once. The sequencing here drew on peripheral blood, taken in a trial of Ad26.COV2.S vaccine versus placebo. The source of these receptors is a person aged 18-65 years who received the Ad26.COV2.S COVID-19 vaccine or a placebo. The CDR3 runs from the conserved cysteine through the conserved F or W. The order of the fields is CDR3 length, clone size, D gene, J gene, V gene, CDR3 DNA, CDR3 protein. The D gene is left open where the match is weak. Expanded clones get a size class; other rows say once, few or many, or leave the size out.

>15|NA|NA|TRBJ1-2|TRBV30
TGTGCCTGGAGCGCTTTGACACAGAATAACTATGGCTACACCTTC
CAWSALTQNNYGYTF
>12|NA|NA|TRBJ2-1|TRBV6-6
TGTGCCAGCAGTTACGGGCTGTATGAGCAGTTCTTC
CASSYGLYEQFF
>15|NA|NA|TRBJ1-6|TRBV19
TGTGCCAGTAGGAACCTGGAGGATTTCGCTTCACCCCTCCACTTT
CASRNLEDFASPLHF
>11|NA|NA|TRBJ2-5|TRBV18
TGTGCCAGCTCACCTCAAGAGACCCAGTACTTC
CASSPQETQYF
>12|NA|NA|TRBJ2-7|TRBV7-9
TGTGCCAGCAGCCCCCCAGCCTACGAGCAGTACTTC
CASSPPAYEQYF
>12|NA|NA|TRBJ2-4|TRBV29-1
TGCAGCGCCGCCAGGGGAGAGAACATTCAGTACTTC
CSAARGENIQYF
>16|NA|NA|TRBJ1-5|TRBV27
TGTGCCAGCAGAAAACAGGGTAACGGAGGCAATCAGCCCCAGCATTTT
CASRKQGNGGNQPQHF
>16|NA|TRBD1|TRBJ1-4|TRBV7-2
TGTGCCAGCAGCTCAGGACAGGGAACAACTAATGAAAAACTGTTTTTT
CASSSGQGTTNEKLFF
>14|NA|TRBD2|TRBJ2-1|TRBV5-1
TGCGCCAGCGAAAGCGGGAGGACCTACAATGAGCAGTTCTTC
CASESGRTYNEQFF
>14|NA|NA|TRBJ1-1|TRBV28
TGTGCCAGCAAAGCCGGGACTGGGAACACTGAAGCTTTCTTT
CASKAGTGNTEAFF
>13|NA|TRBD2|TRBJ2-3|TRBV28
TGTGCCAGCTCGGGGGGGGGCACAGATACGCAGTATTTT
CASSGGGTDTQYF
>15|NA|TRBD1|TRBJ2-6|TRBV6-6
TGTGCCAGCAGTTTTAGACAGGGGAGGGCCAACGTCCTGACTTTC
CASSFRQGRANVLTF
>14|NA|NA|TRBJ2-7|TRBV7-2
TGTGCCAGCAGCAGTCGAAGGAACCCACCATACCTATACTTC
CASSSRRNPPYLYF
>15|few|TRBD2|TRBJ2-1|TRBV9
TGTGCCAGCAGCTATAGCGGGACGGTCTACAATGAGCAGTTCTTC
CASSYSGTVYNEQFF
>12|NA|NA|TRBJ2-7|TRBV30
TGTGCCTGGAGTCCACCCGCCTACGAGCAGTACTTC
CAWSPPAYEQYF
>20|NA|NA|TRBJ2-6|TRBV2
TGTGCCAGCAGTGAAACAGGAGCCGTACCCTTTAGCTCTGGGGCCAACGTCCTGACTTTC
CASSETGAVPFSSGANVLTF
>14|NA|NA|TRBJ2-3|TRBV5-6
TGTGCCAGCAGCTGGGGAGTTAGCACAGATACGCAGTATTTT
CASSWGVSTDTQYF
>11|NA|NA|TRBJ2-7|TRBV6-2/TRBV6-3
TGTGCCAGCAGTGACGTATACGAGCAGTACTTC
CASSDVYEQYF
>15|NA|TRBD2|TRBJ2-7|TRBV28
TGTGCCAGCAGTCCCTCAGGGACTAGCTTCTACGAGCAGTACTTC
CASSPSGTSFYEQYF
>16|NA|TRBD1|TRBJ2-2|TRBV14
TGTGCCAGCAGCCAAGCAGGGGGTTCGGGATCCGGGGAGCTGTTTTTT
CASSQAGGSGSGELFF
>14|NA|NA|TRBJ1-6|TRBV30
TGTGCCTGGAGTGTAGGGACACCTAATTCACCCCTCCACTTT
CAWSVGTPNSPLHF
>15|NA|TRBD2|TRBJ2-3|TRBV7-9
TGTGCCAGCAGCTGGGGACTAGCCCTCACAGATACGCAGTATTTT
CASSWGLALTDTQYF
>17|NA|NA|TRBJ2-7|TRBV4-2
TGTGCCAGCAGCCAAGATGTTGGGGTGGTCTTATCCTACGAGCAGTACTTC
CASSQDVGVVLSYEQYF
>17|NA|TRBD2|TRBJ2-3|TRBV7-9
TGTGCCAGCAGCTCCCCAGGTGGTCTAGCGGGTACAGATACGCAGTATTTT
CASSSPGGLAGTDTQYF
>13|NA|NA|TRBJ2-7|TRBV27
TGTGCCAGCAGTTTACGGGCAGGCTACGAGCAGTACTTC
CASSLRAGYEQYF
>15|NA|TRBD1|TRBJ1-5|TRBV30
TGTGCCTGGGCACAGGGGATTGGTAGCAATCAGCCCCAGCATTTT
CAWAQGIGSNQPQHF
>17|NA|TRBD2|TRBJ2-5|TRBV5-1
TGCGCCAGCAGCTTGGTGTCTAGCGGGTATGGGTTGGAGACCCAGTACTTC
CASSLVSSGYGLETQYF
>15|NA|NA|TRBJ1-4|TRBV7-9
TGTGCCAGCAGCTTAGCGGCCAGGGGTATGGAAAAACTGTTTTTT
CASSLAARGMEKLFF
>16|NA|NA|TRBJ2-1|TRBV7-8
TGTGCCAGCAGCTTGGGTTGGGGGGCCCAATACAATGAGCAGTTCTTC
CASSLGWGAQYNEQFF
>13|NA|NA|TRBJ2-5|TRBV14
TGTGCCAGCAGCCGAGACCTTCAAGAGACCCAGTACTTC
CASSRDLQETQYF
>12|NA|NA|TRBJ2-7|TRBV27
TGTGCCAGCAGTCCTCATGGTTTTGGGCAGTACTTC
CASSPHGFGQYF
>17|NA|TRBD1|TRBJ1-5|TRBV19
TGTGCCAGTAGTCCGCGGACAGGGGCCGCACAGATTCAGCCCCAGCATTTT
CASSPRTGAAQIQPQHF
>16|NA|TRBD2|TRBJ2-7|TRBV3-1/TRBV3-2
TGTGCCAGCAGCCAAGGGCGAACTAGCGCTTTCGGTCGGCAGTACTTC
CASSQGRTSAFGRQYF
>15|NA|NA|TRBJ1-5|TRBV4-3
TGCGCCAGCAGCCAAGACGGAGATAGCAATCAGCCCCAGCATTTT
CASSQDGDSNQPQHF
>15|NA|NA|TRBJ1-4|TRBV4-3
TGCGCCAGCAGCCAAGTGGGGTTAGCTAATGAAAAACTGTTTTTT
CASSQVGLANEKLFF
>15|NA|TRBD2|TRBJ2-7|TRBV28
TGTGCCAGCAGGAGGTTAGCGGGAGCTGATTACGAGCAGTACTTC
CASRRLAGADYEQYF
>16|NA|NA|TRBJ2-1|TRBV2
TGTGCCAGCAGTGAAAATCTGGGGGGAGTGCCCAATGAGCAGTTCTTC
CASSENLGGVPNEQFF
>14|NA|TRBD1|TRBJ2-7|TRBV27
TGTGCCAGCAGTCGCCCGGGACAGGGGAGGGAGCAGTACTTC
CASSRPGQGREQYF
>13|NA|NA|TRBJ2-1|TRBV27
TGTGCCAGCAAACCGTCCGTGACCAATGAGCAGTTCTTC
CASKPSVTNEQFF
>13|NA|TRBD2|TRBJ2-5|TRBV28
TGTGCCAGCAGTCCCCCGGGGGGAGAGACCCAGTACTTC
CASSPPGGETQYF
>13|once|NA|TRBJ2-5|TRBV7-3
TGTGCCAGCAGCTTAGGCAGCCAAGAGACCCAGTACTTC
CASSLGSQETQYF
>12|NA|NA|TRBJ1-4|TRBV4-3
TGCGCCAGCAGCCGGGTCGGGGAAAAACTGTTTTTT
CASSRVGEKLFF
>15|NA|TRBD2|TRBJ2-7|TRBV3-1/TRBV3-2
TGTGCCAGCAGCCAAGGAACGGGAGGCCTGGGGGAGCAGTACTTC
CASSQGTGGLGEQYF
>15|NA|TRBD2|TRBJ2-1|TRBV28
TGTGCCAGCAGTTCGGGGGGAGGGTTCTACAATGAGCAGTTCTTC
CASSSGGGFYNEQFF
>19|once|NA|TRBJ1-5|TRBV6-1
TGTGCCAGCAGTGACCGAGAGGAAGCTGTCTTGGGCAGCAATCAGCCCCAGCATTTT
CASSDREEAVLGSNQPQHF
>12|NA|NA|TRBJ2-1|TRBV7-6
TGTGCCAGCAGCTTAGCGCTTGGTGAGCAGTTCTTC
CASSLALGEQFF
>16|NA|NA|TRBJ2-5|TRBV7-9
TGTGCCAGCAGCTTCCGGGAGCTGCGGGATCAAGAGACCCAGTACTTC
CASSFRELRDQETQYF
>14|NA|NA|TRBJ1-1|TRBV19
TGTGCCAGTAGCCCTTTCGGGCCGGGGGCTGAAGCTTTCTTT
CASSPFGPGAEAFF
>11|NA|NA|TRBJ1-1|TRBV20-1
TGCAGTGCGTACAGGAACACTGAAGCTTTCTTT
CSAYRNTEAFF
>14|NA|NA|TRBJ1-1|TRBV24-1
TGTGCCACCACCGTTCCGTTCGGGAACACTGAAGCTTTCTTT
CATTVPFGNTEAFF
>14|NA|NA|TRBJ1-1|TRBV27
TGTGCCAGCAGTTTAGTTCTCGGGGTGACTGAAGCTTTCTTT
CASSLVLGVTEAFF
>15|once|NA|TRBJ2-1|TRBV7-2
TGTGCCAGCAGCTCTCCTAGGACGGCCTACAATGAGCAGTTCTTC
CASSSPRTAYNEQFF
>16|NA|NA|TRBJ2-4|TRBV28
TGTGCCAGCAGTTCCGTGGGCCTCCGAGCCAAAAACATTCAGTACTTC
CASSSVGLRAKNIQYF
>16|NA|TRBD1|TRBJ1-1|TRBV27
TGTGCCAGCAGTTACTACTTAAGGGGGCGAGGCACTGAAGCTTTCTTT
CASSYYLRGRGTEAFF
>12|NA|NA|TRBJ2-3|TRBV30
TGTGCCTGGAGTACAGGAGAAGATACGCAGTATTTT
CAWSTGEDTQYF
>14|NA|NA|TRBJ2-3|TRBV30
TGTGCCTGTAACGGCGAGGGATTAACAGATACGCAGTATTTT
CACNGEGLTDTQYF
>17|NA|NA|TRBJ2-2|TRBV11-2
TGTGCCAGCAGATCAAGCGGGCTGCCGTCCGGCACCGGGGAGCTGTTTTTT
CASRSSGLPSGTGELFF